This T cell receptor (beta chain) derives from a study of beta chain features in type 1 diabetes. Study overall: Investigators examined nearly 110,000,000 sorted cells across all samples.

Sequenced material consisted of expressed TCRB transcripts (all of the isolated RNA was reverse transcribed). TCRdb's copy holds only in-frame clones and misses some; the assay was immunoSEQ multiplex PCR. The sample contains hundreds of thousands of clones, 13% of which appear only once. Only one heparinised blood draw was taken per donor, and its volume averaged approximately 120 mL. Turning to this clone: Its antigen is not identified.

Study results and caveats: All four CD4+ subsets of Type 1 diabetes patients contained TCRB CDR3s that were moderately but significantly shorter. Short templates might get an advantage during PCR, and this would be equal in patients and controls.

The CDR3 extends over 15 amino acids. Germline V CDR1 and CDR2: GTSNPN, SVGIG (reference sequence). The V gene lost 0 bases and the J gene lost 6 bases, with 12 bases spanning the gap. This receptor was identified in a man aged 18 to 35 with type 1 diabetes. The rearrangement uses TRBV30 and TRBJ1-6; D may be TRBD1 (6 bases). The sequenced sample was naive CD4+ T cells from blood. The CDR3 DNA reads TGTGCCTGGAGTGTACAGGGCAGCCTTAATTCACCCCTCCACTTT. Residues: CAWSVQGSLNSPLHF.